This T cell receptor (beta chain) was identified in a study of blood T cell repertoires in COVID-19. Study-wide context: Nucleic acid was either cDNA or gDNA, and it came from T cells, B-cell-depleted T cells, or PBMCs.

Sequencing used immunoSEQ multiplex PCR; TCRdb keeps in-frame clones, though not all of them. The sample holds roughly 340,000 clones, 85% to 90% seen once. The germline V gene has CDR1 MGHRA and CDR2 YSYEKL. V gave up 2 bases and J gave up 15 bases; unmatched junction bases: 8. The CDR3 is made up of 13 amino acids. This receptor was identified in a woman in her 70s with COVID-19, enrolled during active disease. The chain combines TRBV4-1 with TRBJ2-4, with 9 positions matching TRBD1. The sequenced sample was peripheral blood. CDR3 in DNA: TGCGCCAGCAGCCAACCCGGACAGGGGAGTCCGTACTTC. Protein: CASSQPGQGSPYF.